These T cell receptor beta chains were read from a single sample in a study of OX40 agonist ivuxolimab in advanced cancers. Clones were read by immunoSEQ multiplex PCR, and TCRdb kept only the in-frame ones, dropping some. The sample carries tens of thousands of clones, roughly 86% recorded once. The source material was CD4+ or CD8+ T cells sorted from blood, sampled in a trial of the OX40 agonist ivuxolimab. These receptors were collected from an adult with an advanced solid tumor such as melanoma, head and neck, liver or kidney cancer. CDR3s include the opening cysteine and the closing phenylalanine or tryptophan. D genes are given only for firm matches. Not every row has a clone size; where given, it reads once, few, many or a size class.

>-|-|TRBJ2-7|TRBV5-1
CASSLRGGTYEQYF
TGCGCCAGCAGCCTGCGTGGCGGTACCTACGAGCAGTACTTC
>-|-|TRBJ1-1|TRBV6-5
CASTQGLGTEAFF
TGTGCCAGCACCCAGGGGCTTGGCACTGAAGCTTTCTTT
>once|-|TRBJ2-5|TRBV2
CASGGNEKETQYF
TGTGCCAGCGGGGGGAATGAGAAAGAGACCCAGTACTTC
>-|-|TRBJ2-2|TRBV7-3
CASSLTFGGGGGELFF
TGTGCCAGCAGCTTAACCTTTGGAGGGGGAGGCGGGGAGCTGTTTTTT
>-|-|TRBJ1-1|TRBV7-2
CASSLVRGNTEAFF
TGTGCCAGCAGCTTAGTTCGAGGGAACACTGAAGCTTTCTTT
>-|-|TRBJ2-1|TRBV4-3
CASSQDGGYGEQFF
TGCGCCAGCAGCCAAGATGGGGGGTACGGTGAGCAGTTCTTC
>-|-|TRBJ2-2|TRBV7-7
CASSLGRGLDTGELFF
TGTGCTAGCAGCTTAGGGAGGGGGCTTGACACCGGGGAGCTGTTTTTT
>-|TRBD1|TRBJ2-2|TRBV7-8
CASSLQGGPNTGELFF
TGTGCCAGCAGCCTTCAAGGGGGCCCGAACACCGGGGAGCTGTTTTTT
>-|TRBD1|TRBJ2-7|TRBV30
CAWADRPYEQYF
TGTGCCTGGGCGGACAGGCCCTACGAGCAGTACTTC
>-|-|TRBJ1-2|TRBV4-2
CASSLTGGIVGYTF
TGTGCCAGCAGCTTGACAGGCGGGATCGTTGGCTACACCTTC
>once|-|TRBJ1-2|TRBV28
CASSYDRNYGYTF
TGTGCCAGCAGCTACGACAGGAACTATGGCTACACCTTC
>-|-|TRBJ2-2|TRBV27
CASTPIDRENTGELFF
TGTGCCAGCACACCCATAGACAGAGAAAACACCGGGGAGCTGTTTTTT
>-|TRBD1|TRBJ2-7|TRBV27
CASSLRPGQGVNEQYF
TGTGCCAGCAGTTTAAGGCCGGGACAGGGGGTGAACGAGCAGTACTTC
>-|-|TRBJ2-1|TRBV4-3
CASSHGGSSYNEQFF
TGCGCCAGCAGCCATGGGGGAAGCTCCTACAATGAGCAGTTCTTC
>-|-|TRBJ2-7|TRBV19
CASSAGGASYEQYF
TGTGCCAGTAGTGCCGGCGGGGCTTCATACGAGCAGTACTTC
>-|-|TRBJ1-1|TRBV19
CASSRDGTFMNTEAFF
TGTGCCAGTAGTAGGGACGGTACCTTCATGAACACTGAAGCTTTCTTT
>few|-|TRBJ1-2|TRBV2
CASSVETKYGYTF
TGTGCCAGCAGTGTGGAAACTAAATATGGCTACACCTTC
>once|-|TRBJ1-5|TRBV9
CASSVRLGQPQHF
TGTGCCAGCAGCGTGAGGTTGGGTCAGCCCCAGCATTTT
>few|-|TRBJ2-1|TRBV2
CASSPYNEQFF
TGTGCCAGCAGTCCTTACAATGAGCAGTTCTTC
>-|-|TRBJ1-3|TRBV27
CASSPRAPYAGNTIYF
TGTGCCAGCAGTCCCCGGGCCCCGTACGCCGGAAACACCATATATTTT
>-|-|TRBJ2-7|TRBV27
CASSPSPGVGEQYF
TGTGCCAGCAGCCCCTCCCCGGGGGTAGGCGAGCAGTACTTC
>-|-|TRBJ2-5|TRBV30
CAWSVRAETQYF
TGTGCCTGGAGTGTACGGGCAGAGACCCAGTACTTC
>-|TRBD2|TRBJ2-7|TRBV9
CASSPGRGSYEQYF
TGTGCCAGCAGCCCCGGGAGGGGGTCCTACGAGCAGTACTTC
>-|-|TRBJ1-5|TRBV6-1
CASSEGLNRDNQPQHF
TGTGCCAGCAGTGAAGGGTTGAACAGGGACAATCAGCCCCAGCATTTT
>-|-|TRBJ2-3|TRBV5-4
CASSSDGTSTDTQYF
TGTGCCAGCAGCTCCGACGGGACTAGCACAGATACGCAGTATTTT
>once|-|TRBJ2-2|TRBV10-3
CAISETATGELFF
TGTGCCATCAGTGAGACAGCCACCGGGGAGCTGTTTTTT
>-|-|TRBJ2-5|TRBV5-6
CASSFQGRQTQYF
TGTGCCAGCAGCTTCCAGGGGAGGCAGACCCAGTACTTC
>few|-|TRBJ1-2|TRBV6-5
CASSYSGYGYTF
TGTGCCAGCAGTTACTCGGGGTATGGCTACACCTTC
>-|-|TRBJ1-5|TRBV5-1
CASSLASGYNQPQHF
TGCGCCAGCAGCTTGGCTTCGGGGTACAACCAGCCCCAGCATTTT
>-|-|TRBJ1-3|TRBV4-1
CASSQDERSSGNTIYF
TGCGCCAGCAGCCAAGATGAGAGATCCTCTGGAAACACCATATATTTT
>-|-|TRBJ2-7|TRBV29-1
CSVQEEAYEQYF
TGCAGCGTACAGGAAGAGGCCTACGAGCAGTACTTC
>-|-|TRBJ2-1|TRBV5-1
CASNENNEQFF
TGCGCCAGCAATGAAAACAATGAGCAGTTCTTC
>-|-|TRBJ1-2|TRBV30
CAWSVMVFYGYTF
TGTGCCTGGAGTGTAATGGTCTTCTATGGCTACACCTTC
>-|-|TRBJ1-1|TRBV11-2
CASSLAIRAEAFF
TGTGCCAGCAGCTTAGCTATCAGGGCTGAAGCTTTCTTT
>-|TRBD1|TRBJ1-2|TRBV2
CASRTGGTYGYTF
TGTGCCAGCAGGACAGGGGGAACCTATGGCTACACCTTC
>-|-|TRBJ1-2|TRBV19
CASSIPNNYGYTF
TGTGCCAGTAGTATTCCCAACAACTATGGCTACACCTTC
>-|TRBD1|TRBJ2-3|TRBV5-6
CASSRLQGARADTQYF
TGTGCCAGCAGCCGTTTACAGGGGGCTCGGGCAGATACGCAGTATTTT
>-|-|TRBJ2-1|TRBV7-3
CASSQSPDRDKQFF
TGTGCCAGCAGTCAGAGCCCAGACCGGGACAAGCAGTTCTTC
>-|TRBD1|TRBJ1-1|TRBV5-4
CASSAGQSSMNTEAFF
TGTGCCAGCAGCGCGGGACAGTCTTCCATGAACACTGAAGCTTTCTTT
>few|-|TRBJ2-5|TRBV11-1
CASSTQGGETQYF
TGTGCCAGCAGCACCCAGGGTGGGGAGACCCAGTACTTC
>-|TRBD1|TRBJ2-7|TRBV27
CASSFGEDRGEQYF
TGTGCCAGCAGTTTCGGGGAAGACAGGGGCGAGCAGTACTTC
>-|TRBD1|TRBJ2-7|TRBV27
CASSLSGQGSYEQYF
TGTGCCAGCAGTTTGTCGGGACAGGGGTCTTACGAGCAGTACTTC
>-|TRBD1|TRBJ1-1|TRBV19
CASSTGTGVLTFF
TGTGCCAGTAGCACCGGGACAGGGGTTCTAACTTTCTTT
>-|TRBD2|TRBJ2-7|TRBV7-2
CASSLGASGTYEQYF
TGTGCCAGCAGCTTAGGGGCTAGCGGAACCTACGAGCAGTACTTC
>-|-|TRBJ1-2|TRBV29-1
CSVEWQGYYGYTF
TGCAGCGTTGAATGGCAGGGTTACTATGGCTACACCTTC
>-|TRBD2|TRBJ2-7|TRBV27
CASSLSSGGARRHEQYF
TGTGCCAGCAGTCTTTCTAGCGGGGGGGCCCGAAGGCACGAGCAGTACTTC
>-|-|TRBJ2-2|TRBV5-6
CASSPPEGDTGELFF
TGTGCCAGCAGCCCCCCTGAGGGGGACACCGGGGAGCTGTTTTTT
>-|TRBD1|TRBJ1-1|TRBV5-8
CASRNSGTGGGTEAFF
TGTGCCAGCAGGAATTCCGGGACAGGGGGCGGCACTGAAGCTTTCTTT